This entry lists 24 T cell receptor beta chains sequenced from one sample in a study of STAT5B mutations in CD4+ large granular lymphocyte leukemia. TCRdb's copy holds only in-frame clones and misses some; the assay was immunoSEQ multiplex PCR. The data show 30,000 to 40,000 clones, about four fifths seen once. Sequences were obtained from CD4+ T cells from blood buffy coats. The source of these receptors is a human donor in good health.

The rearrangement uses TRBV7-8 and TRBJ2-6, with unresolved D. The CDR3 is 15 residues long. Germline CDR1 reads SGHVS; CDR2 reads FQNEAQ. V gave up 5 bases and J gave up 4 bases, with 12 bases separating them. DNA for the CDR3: TGTGCCAGCAGCGGCCGGTCGGCCGGGGCCAACGTCCTGACTTTC. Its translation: CASSGRSAGANVLTF.

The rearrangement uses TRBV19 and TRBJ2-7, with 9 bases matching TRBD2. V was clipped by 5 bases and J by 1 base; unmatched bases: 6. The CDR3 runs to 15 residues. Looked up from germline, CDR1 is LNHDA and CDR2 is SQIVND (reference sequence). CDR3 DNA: TGTGCCAGTAGTCCCCTAGCGGGGTTATCCTACGAGCAGTACTTC. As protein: CASSPLAGLSYEQYF.

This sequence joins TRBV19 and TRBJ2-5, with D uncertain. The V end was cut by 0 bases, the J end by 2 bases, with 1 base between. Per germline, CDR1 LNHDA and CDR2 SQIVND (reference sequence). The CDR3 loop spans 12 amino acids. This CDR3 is CASSIDQETQYF. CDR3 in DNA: TGTGCCAGTAGTATAGATCAAGAGACCCAGTACTTC.

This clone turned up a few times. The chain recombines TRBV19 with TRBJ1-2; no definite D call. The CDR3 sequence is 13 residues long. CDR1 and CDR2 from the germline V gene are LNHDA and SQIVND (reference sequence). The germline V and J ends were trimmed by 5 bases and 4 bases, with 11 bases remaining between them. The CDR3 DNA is TGTGCCAGTAGTCTAAGAACAGCCTATGGCTACACCTTC. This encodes CASSLRTAYGYTF.

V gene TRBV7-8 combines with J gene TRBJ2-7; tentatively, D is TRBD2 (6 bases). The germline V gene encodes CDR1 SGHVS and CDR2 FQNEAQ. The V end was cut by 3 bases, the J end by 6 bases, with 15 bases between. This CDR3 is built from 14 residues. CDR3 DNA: TGTGCCAGCAGCTTGGCGGGGCGCCCCCTCGAGCAGTACTTC. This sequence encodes CASSLAGRPLEQYF.

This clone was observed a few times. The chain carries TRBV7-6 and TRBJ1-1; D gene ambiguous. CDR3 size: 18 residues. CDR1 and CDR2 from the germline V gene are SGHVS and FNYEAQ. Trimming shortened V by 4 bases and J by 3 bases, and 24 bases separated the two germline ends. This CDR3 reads CASSYSTPVSLGDTEAFF. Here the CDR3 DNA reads TGTGCCAGCAGCTACTCAACCCCCGTGAGTCTGGGTGACACTGAAGCTTTCTTT. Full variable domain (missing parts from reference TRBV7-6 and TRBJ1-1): GAGVSQSPRYKVTKRGQDVALRCDPISGHVSLYWYRQALGQGPEFLTYFNYEAQQDKSGLPNDRFSAERPEGSISTLTIQRTEQRDSAMYRCASSYSTPVSLGDTEAFFGQGTRLTVV.

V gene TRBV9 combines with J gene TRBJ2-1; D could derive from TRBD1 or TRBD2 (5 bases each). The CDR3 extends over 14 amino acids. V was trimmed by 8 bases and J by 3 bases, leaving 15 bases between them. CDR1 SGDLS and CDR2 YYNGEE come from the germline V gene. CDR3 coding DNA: TGTGCCAGTCAACGGGACGAGAACTACAATGAGCAGTTCTTC. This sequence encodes CASQRDENYNEQFF.

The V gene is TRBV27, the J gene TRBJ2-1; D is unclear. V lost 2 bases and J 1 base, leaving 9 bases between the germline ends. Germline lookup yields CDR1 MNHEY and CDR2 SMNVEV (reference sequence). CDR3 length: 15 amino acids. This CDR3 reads CASSLNYRSYNEQFF. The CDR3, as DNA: TGTGCCAGCAGTTTAAATTACAGATCCTACAATGAGCAGTTCTTC.

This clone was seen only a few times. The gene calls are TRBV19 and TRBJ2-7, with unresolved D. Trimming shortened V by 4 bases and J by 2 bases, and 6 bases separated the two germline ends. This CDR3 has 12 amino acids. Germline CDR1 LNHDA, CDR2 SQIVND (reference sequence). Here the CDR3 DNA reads TGTGCCAGTAGTACCGGCACCTACGAGCAGTACTTC. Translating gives CASSTGTYEQYF. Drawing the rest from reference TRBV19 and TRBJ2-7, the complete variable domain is DGGITQSPKYLFRKEGQNVTLSCEQNLNHDAMYWYRQDPGQGLRLIYYSQIVNDFQKGDIAEGYSVSREKKESFPLTVTSAQKNPTAFYLCASSTGTYEQYFGPGTRLTVT.

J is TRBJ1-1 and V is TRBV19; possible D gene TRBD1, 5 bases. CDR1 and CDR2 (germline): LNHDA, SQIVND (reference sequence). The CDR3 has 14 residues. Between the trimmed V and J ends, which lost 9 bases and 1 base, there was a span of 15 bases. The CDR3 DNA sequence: TGTGCCAGCGAACCGGGACGGAGGAACACTGAAGCTTTCTTT. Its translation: CASEPGRRNTEAFF.

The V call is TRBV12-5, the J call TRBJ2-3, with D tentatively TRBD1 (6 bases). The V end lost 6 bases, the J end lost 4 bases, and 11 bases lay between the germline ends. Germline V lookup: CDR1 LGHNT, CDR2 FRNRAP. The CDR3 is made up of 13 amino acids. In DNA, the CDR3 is TGTGCTAGTGGCCAAAACAGGGCAGATACGCAGTATTTT. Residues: CASGQNRADTQYF.

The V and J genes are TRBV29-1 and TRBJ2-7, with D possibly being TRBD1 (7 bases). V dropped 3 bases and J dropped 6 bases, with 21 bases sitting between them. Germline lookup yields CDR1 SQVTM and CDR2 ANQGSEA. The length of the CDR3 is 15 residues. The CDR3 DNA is TGCAGCGTTGATTCGAGACAGGGAGGAACCAGCGAGCAGTACTTC. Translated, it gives CSVDSRQGGTSEQYF.

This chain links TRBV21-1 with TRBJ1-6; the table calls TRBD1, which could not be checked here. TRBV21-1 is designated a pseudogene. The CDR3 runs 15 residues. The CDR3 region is CATDGTGGQGSPLHF. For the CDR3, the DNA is TGTGCCACCGACGGGACAGGCGGCCAGGGGTCACCCCTCCACTTT.

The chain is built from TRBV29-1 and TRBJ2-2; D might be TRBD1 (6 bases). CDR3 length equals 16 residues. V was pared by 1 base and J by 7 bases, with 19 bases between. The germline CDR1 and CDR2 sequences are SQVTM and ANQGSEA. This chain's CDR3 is CSVEVPGQSRDGELFF. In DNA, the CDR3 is TGCAGCGTTGAAGTTCCCGGACAGAGTCGAGACGGGGAGCTGTTTTTT.

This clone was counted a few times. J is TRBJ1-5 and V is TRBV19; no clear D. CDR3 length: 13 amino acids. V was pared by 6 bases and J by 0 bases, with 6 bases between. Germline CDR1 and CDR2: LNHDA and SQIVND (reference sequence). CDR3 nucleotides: TGTGCCAGTAGGGACGGTAGCAATCAGCCCCAGCATTTT. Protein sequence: CASRDGSNQPQHF.

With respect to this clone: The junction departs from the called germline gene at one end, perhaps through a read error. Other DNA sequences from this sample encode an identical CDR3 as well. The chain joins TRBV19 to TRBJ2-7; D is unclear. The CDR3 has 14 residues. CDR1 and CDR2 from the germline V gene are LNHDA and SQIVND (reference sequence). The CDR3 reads CASNRASEPYEQYF. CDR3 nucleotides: TGTGCCAGTAATCGAGCGTCCGAACCCTATGAGCAGTACTTC.

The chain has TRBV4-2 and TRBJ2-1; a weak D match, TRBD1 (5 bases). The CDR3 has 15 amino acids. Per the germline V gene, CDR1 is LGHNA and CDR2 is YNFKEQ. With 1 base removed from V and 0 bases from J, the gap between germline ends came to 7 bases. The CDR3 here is CASSQGQSSYNEQFF. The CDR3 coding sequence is TGTGCCAGCAGCCAAGGACAGAGCTCCTACAATGAGCAGTTCTTC.

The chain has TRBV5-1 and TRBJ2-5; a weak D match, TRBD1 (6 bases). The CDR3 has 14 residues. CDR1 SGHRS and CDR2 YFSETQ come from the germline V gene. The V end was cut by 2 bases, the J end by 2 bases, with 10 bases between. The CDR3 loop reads CASSFGTQQETQYF. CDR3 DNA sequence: TGCGCCAGCAGCTTTGGGACACAACAAGAGACCCAGTACTTC.

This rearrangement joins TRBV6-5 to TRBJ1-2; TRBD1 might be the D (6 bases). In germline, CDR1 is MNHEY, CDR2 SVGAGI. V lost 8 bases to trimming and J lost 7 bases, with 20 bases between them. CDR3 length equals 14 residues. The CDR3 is CASYSTGDRGGYTF. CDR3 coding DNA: TGTGCCAGCTACTCGACAGGCGATAGGGGTGGCTACACCTTC.

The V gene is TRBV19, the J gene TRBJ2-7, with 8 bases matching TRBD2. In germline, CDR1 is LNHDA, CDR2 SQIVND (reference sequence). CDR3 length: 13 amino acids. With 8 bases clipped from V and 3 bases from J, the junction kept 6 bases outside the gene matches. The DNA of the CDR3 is TGTGCCAGTGCCCGGGGACTAGGCTACGAGCAGTACTTC. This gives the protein CASARGLGYEQYF.

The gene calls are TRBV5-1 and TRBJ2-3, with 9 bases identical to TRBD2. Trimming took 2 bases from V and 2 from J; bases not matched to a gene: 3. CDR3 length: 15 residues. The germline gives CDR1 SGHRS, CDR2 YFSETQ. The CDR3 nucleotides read TGCGCCAGCAGCTTCGAGCGGGGGGACACAGATACGCAGTATTTT. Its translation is CASSFERGDTDTQYF.

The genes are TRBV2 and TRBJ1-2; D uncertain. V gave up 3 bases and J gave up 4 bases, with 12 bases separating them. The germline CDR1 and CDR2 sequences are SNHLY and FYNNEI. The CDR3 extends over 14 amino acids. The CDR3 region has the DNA TGTGCCAGCAGTGATGGACCGATAGTCTATGGCTACACCTTC. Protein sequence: CASSDGPIVYGYTF.

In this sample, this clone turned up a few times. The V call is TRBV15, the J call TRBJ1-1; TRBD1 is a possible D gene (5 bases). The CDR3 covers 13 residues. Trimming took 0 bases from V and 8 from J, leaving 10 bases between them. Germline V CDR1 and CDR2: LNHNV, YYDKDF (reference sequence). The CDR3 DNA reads TGTGCCACCAGCAGAGATAGGGGCAGGGAAGCTTTCTTT. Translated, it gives CATSRDRGREAFF.

The CDR3 DNA follows: TGTGCCACCCACCGGACAGGGGTGAGGACTGAAGCTTTCTTT. This translates into CATHRTGVRTEAFF. The chain carries TRBV7-9 and TRBJ1-1; 9 bases fit TRBD1. V was pared by 10 bases and J by 5 bases, with 11 bases of the junction left unmatched. The V gene's germline CDR1 is SEHNR and CDR2 FQNEAQ (reference sequence). The CDR3 has 14 amino acids.